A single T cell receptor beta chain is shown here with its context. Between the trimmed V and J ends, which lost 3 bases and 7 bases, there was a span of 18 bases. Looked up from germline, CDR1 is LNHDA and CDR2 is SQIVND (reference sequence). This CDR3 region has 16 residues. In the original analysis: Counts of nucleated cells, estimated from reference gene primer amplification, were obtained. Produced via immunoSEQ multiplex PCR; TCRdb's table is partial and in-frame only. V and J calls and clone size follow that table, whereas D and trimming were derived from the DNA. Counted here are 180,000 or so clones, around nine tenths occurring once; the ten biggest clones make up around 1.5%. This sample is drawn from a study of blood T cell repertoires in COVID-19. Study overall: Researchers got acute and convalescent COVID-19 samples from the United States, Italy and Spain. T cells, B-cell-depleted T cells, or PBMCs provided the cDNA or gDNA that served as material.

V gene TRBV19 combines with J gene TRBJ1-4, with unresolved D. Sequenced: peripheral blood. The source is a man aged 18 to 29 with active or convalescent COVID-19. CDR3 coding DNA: TGTGCCAGTAGTATTTTGAGAGCGACGGTCGGTGAAAAACTGTTTTTT. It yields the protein CASSILRATVGEKLFF.